The clone carrying this TCR beta chain has only one observation. No antigen is known for it. A read error may account for a junction end that differs from germline. There are 15 residues in the CDR3. The germline CDR1 and CDR2 sequences are SEHNR and FQNEAQ (reference sequence). Nominal health characterized the donors when sampled, though unrecorded immune exposures were likely. Primers included in the PCR were 60 Vbeta and 13 Jbeta primers. Measured with immunoSEQ multiplex PCR; TCRdb has only the in-frame clones, and not every one. This sample has tens of thousands of clones, with approximately 80% found just once. The entry originates in a study of cytomegalovirus exposure and HLA in healthy donors. Study as a whole: Some 90 million unique TCRs from HLA-typed donors were held in an early data release. Study-wide results and limits: As immune exposure information, only CMV serostatus was available. Most likely, a cluster of highly shared sequence variants arose as a sequencing artifact.

The sequenced material came from PBMCs. The V and J genes are TRBV7-9 and TRBJ1-4, with 7 bases matching TRBD1. The receptor was derived from a woman aged 18-35 years in good health and CMV-seropositive. The CDR3 nucleotides read TGTTCCAGCAGCTTAGTATCGGGACAGAATGAAAAACTGTTTTTT. This translates into CSSSLVSGQNEKLFF.